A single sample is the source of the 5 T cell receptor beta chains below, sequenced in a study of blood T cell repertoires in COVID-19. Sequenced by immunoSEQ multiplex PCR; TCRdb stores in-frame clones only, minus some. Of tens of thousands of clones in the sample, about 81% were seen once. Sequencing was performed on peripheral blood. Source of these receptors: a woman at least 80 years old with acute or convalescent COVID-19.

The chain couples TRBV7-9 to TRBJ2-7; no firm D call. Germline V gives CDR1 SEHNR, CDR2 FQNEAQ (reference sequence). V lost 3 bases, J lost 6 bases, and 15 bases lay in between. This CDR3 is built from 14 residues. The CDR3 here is CASSFPGPTSEQYF. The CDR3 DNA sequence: TGTGCCAGCAGCTTTCCGGGTCCTACAAGCGAGCAGTACTTC.

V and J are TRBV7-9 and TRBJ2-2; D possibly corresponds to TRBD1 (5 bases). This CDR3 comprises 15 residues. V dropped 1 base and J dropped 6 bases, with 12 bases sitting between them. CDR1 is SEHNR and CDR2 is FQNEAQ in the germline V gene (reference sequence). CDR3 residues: CASSLEGVGPGELFF. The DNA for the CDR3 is TGTGCCAGCAGCTTAGAAGGGGTCGGGCCCGGGGAGCTGTTTTTT.

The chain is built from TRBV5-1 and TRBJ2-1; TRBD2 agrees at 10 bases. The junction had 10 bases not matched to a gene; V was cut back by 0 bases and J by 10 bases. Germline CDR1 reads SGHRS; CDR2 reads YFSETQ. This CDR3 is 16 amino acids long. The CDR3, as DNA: TGCGCCAGCAGCTTGGGGTCAAGCGGGAGGGCCGGGGAGCAGTTCTTC. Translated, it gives CASSLGSSGRAGEQFF.

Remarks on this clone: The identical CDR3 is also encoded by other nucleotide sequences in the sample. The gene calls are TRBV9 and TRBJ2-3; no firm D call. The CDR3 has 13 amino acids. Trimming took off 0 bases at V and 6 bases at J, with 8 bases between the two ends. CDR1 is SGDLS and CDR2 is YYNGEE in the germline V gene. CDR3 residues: CASSVGGGDTQYF. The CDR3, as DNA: TGTGCCAGCAGCGTAGGAGGTGGGGATACGCAGTATTTT.

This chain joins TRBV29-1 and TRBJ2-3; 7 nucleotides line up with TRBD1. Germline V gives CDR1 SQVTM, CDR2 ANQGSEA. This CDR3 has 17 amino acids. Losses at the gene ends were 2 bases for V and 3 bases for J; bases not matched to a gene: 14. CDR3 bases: TGCAGCGTTGAAACCCCAGACCCGACAGGGCCGACAGATACGCAGTATTTT. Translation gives CSVETPDPTGPTDTQYF.